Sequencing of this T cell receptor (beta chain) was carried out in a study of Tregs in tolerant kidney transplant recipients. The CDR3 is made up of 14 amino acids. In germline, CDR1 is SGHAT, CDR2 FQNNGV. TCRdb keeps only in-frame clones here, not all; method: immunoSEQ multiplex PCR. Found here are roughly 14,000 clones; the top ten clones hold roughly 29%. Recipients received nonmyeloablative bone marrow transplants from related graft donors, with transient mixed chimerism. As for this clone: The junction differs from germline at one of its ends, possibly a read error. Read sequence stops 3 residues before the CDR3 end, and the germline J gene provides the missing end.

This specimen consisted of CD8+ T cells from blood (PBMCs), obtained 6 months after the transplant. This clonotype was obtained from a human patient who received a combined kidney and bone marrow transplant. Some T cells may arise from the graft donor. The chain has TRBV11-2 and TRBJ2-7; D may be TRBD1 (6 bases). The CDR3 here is CVSSSDRFRYEQYF. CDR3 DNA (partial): TGTGTCAGCAGCTCTGACAGGTTTCGTTACGAG.